This T cell receptor (beta chain) emerged from a study of shared clonotypes between healthy human individuals (dated by TCRdb to the early 2020s). With regard to the full study: Two women and a few men aged 18 to 49 years were included in the cohort. Libraries were prepared and TCR repertoires were sequenced by different laboratories using diverse techniques, in order to increase sequencing depth and limit assay-specific biases. Blood TCR repertoires of about 5 healthy adults were deeply sequenced to estimate repertoire size and the extent of clonotype sharing between individuals. Leukapheresis yielded between about 0.8 and 8.9 billion PBMCs per donor. Per donor, three plates each were used for CD4 naive and CD4 memory, two for CD8 naive, and one for CD8 memory. What the research found in general, with its limitations: Clonotypes shared by all four sorted-subset donors showed higher generation probabilities than non-shared clonotypes. Even with the large sequencing depth, rarefaction of the sorted-subset datasets indicated that sequencing was incomplete. Based on pairwise subsampling, the degree of clonotype sharing among donors was expected to be affected by sequencing depth. The small number of donors limited the genetic and exposure-history diversity represented. Sampling was restricted to blood, and TCR repertoires in tissue are likely to differ from TCR repertoires in blood. Sharing across a few donors was observed for approximately 5% of naive CD4, over 3% of naive CD8, 2.3% of memory CD4, and less than 0.45% of memory CD8 clonotypes. Larger estimated clonotype richness was generally found for naive subsets than for memory subsets.

The CDR3 measures 13 amino acids from cysteine to phenylalanine. The DNA shown is the 39-base CDR3, in frame from base 1. CDR1 and CDR2 are read off the germline V gene as KGHSH and LQKENI. The trim is 2 bases for V and 6 bases for J, with a gap of 8 bases between the germline ends. The donors were healthy, HIV-negative adults with no recently reported acute infections or vaccinations. All donors were Caucasian adults living in Nashville, Tennessee, USA. CD4+ T cells were enriched by magnetic negative selection; naive cells were then positively selected on CD45RA, and the negative fraction formed the memory subset. Blood was collected by leukapheresis, and PBMCs were isolated by Ficoll-Histopaque density gradient centrifugation and then cryopreserved in liquid nitrogen vapor phase. Purity and quantity of every magnetically sorted T cell population were checked by analytical flow cytometry. From each sorted fraction, genomic DNA was isolated and quantified by UV absorbance on a Nanodrop 2000c.

As for this clone: Its antigen is currently not known. Qualities for individual bases were not recorded, and no much larger clone is one base off.

TCR CDR3 regions were amplified from genomic DNA by multiplex PCR using the deep immunoSEQ assay. For each cell subset, the extracted genomic DNA was distributed evenly across all wells of several immunoSEQ 96-well plates, and each plate served as one replicate. Each replicate PCR for sorted subsets received roughly 0.2 ug genomic DNA, equal to about 29,000 T cell genomes. Purified libraries were quantified with a Qubit 3.0 fluorometer, sized on a Bioanalyzer 2100, and re-quantified with the KAPA Library Quantification kit. A separate single-read 150-cycle Illumina NextSeq 550 flow cell was used to sequence each immunoSEQ 96-well plate. In the source study's methods: Because the immunoSEQ output held only junctional sequences and lacked quality scores, the filtering could not match the filtering applied to full-length reads. To assign V/J genes and CDR3, sequences were annotated against IMGT germline references using PyIR, a Python wrapper for IgBLAST v1.9. Any read was removed if the V/J assignment was weak (E-value above 1e-6), the CDR3 was missing, or the read contained stop codons, out-of-frame junctions, or ambiguous translated residues. A V3J clonotype was defined by an identical inferred V gene, J gene, and CDR3 amino acid sequence. The percentage overlap between two repertoires was calculated by dividing the number of shared unique clonotypes by the size of the smaller repertoire. Repertoire richness was assessed with RTK rarefaction, the Chao1 estimator, and Recon v2.1 estimates of unobserved clonotypes. Generation probabilities were computed with OLGA for all TCRbeta clonotypes obtained by the gDNA method from a handful of donors. This immuneACCESS table, as held by TCRdb, lists in-frame sequences with V and J called but not all clones. Of the missing ones, under half trace to an unresolved V gene in checked studies; the others have no known cause. V, J and clone size were drawn from that table, and D and trimming were deduced from the DNA. For this sample the table gives about 2.4 million clones, of which roughly 93% were detected only once. The ten largest clones capture roughly 0.36% of the sample.

The sequenced material came from naive CD4+ T cells from PBMCs. In light of the paper, this sample's cell subset or site label describes: CD45RA+ positively selected. The rearrangement combines TRBV18 with TRBJ2-1, with an unclear D gene assignment. The source is a man aged 18 to 30 in good health. Some clones in this sample may be carry-over from other donors' samples. The CDR3 corresponds to CASSPSGSNEQFF. The nucleotide sequence is given as TGTGCCAGCTCACCATCGGGTTCCAATGAGCAGTTCTTC.